The 18 T cell receptor beta chains reported below all come from one sample, sequenced in a study of cytomegalovirus exposure and HLA in healthy donors. With 60 Vbeta and 13 Jbeta primers, the PCR was carried out. Measured with immunoSEQ multiplex PCR; TCRdb has only the in-frame clones, and not every one. This table holds 100,000 to 150,000 clones, 80% found once. Source material: PBMCs. Receptors originate from a human donor in good health.

This chain links TRBV9 with TRBJ2-7; 8 bases line up with TRBD1. The CDR3 totals 14 residues. Unmatched junction bases numbered 3, after V lost 2 bases and J lost 2 bases. Germline V gene sequence: CDR1 SGDLS, CDR2 YYNGEE. The CDR3 loop reads CASSVGTGTYEQYF. In DNA, the CDR3 is TGTGCCAGCAGCGTGGGGACAGGTACCTACGAGCAGTACTTC.

The chain employs TRBV19 and TRBJ1-1; D is possibly TRBD1 (6 bases). Trimming cost V 3 bases and J 8 bases, with 7 bases left between them. Per germline, CDR1 LNHDA and CDR2 SQIVND (reference sequence). The CDR3 totals 11 residues. The CDR3 nucleotides are TGTGCCAGTAGTATGGGACACGAAGCTTTCTTT. This sequence encodes CASSMGHEAFF. The variable domain in full, completed from reference TRBV19 and TRBJ1-1, reads DGGITQSPKYLFRKEGQNVTLSCEQNLNHDAMYWYRQDPGQGLRLIYYSQIVNDFQKGDIAEGYSVSREKKESFPLTVTSAQKNPTAFYLCASSMGHEAFFGQGTRLTVV.

V is TRBV27 and J is TRBJ1-4; a possible D gene is TRBD1 (5 bases). The germline V gene has CDR1 MNHEY and CDR2 SMNVEV (reference sequence). The length of the CDR3 is 17 residues. The V and J ends lost 8 bases and 0 bases respectively, with 19 bases between them. The CDR3 is CASGEQALIATNEKLFF. The CDR3 DNA follows: TGTGCCAGCGGGGAACAGGCCCTCATTGCAACTAATGAAAAACTGTTTTTT.

V and J are TRBV9 and TRBJ1-2; TRBD1 is a possible D gene (6 bases). Germline V lookup: CDR1 SGDLS, CDR2 YYNGEE. V lost 0 bases to trimming and J lost 9 bases, with 15 bases between them. There are 14 residues in the CDR3. This CDR3 reads CASSVESGGTSYTF. In DNA form, the CDR3 reads TGTGCCAGCAGCGTAGAATCGGGGGGCACTAGCTACACCTTC.

The V call is TRBV7-2, the J call TRBJ1-5, with TRBD1 as a possible D gene (6 bases). Per germline, CDR1 SGHTA and CDR2 FQGNSA. The CDR3 covers 17 residues. With 2 bases removed from V and 6 bases from J, the gap between germline ends came to 20 bases. CDR3 region: CASSLRAPQGAVQPQHF. The CDR3 nucleotides read TGTGCCAGCAGCTTAAGGGCTCCACAGGGTGCGGTTCAGCCCCAGCATTTT. Full variable domain (outside the CDR3, taken from reference TRBV7-2 and TRBJ1-5): GAGVSQSPSNKVTEKGKDVELRCDPISGHTALYWYRQSLGQGLEFLIYFQGNSAPDKSGLPSDRFSAERTGGSVSTLTIQRTQQEDSAVYLCASSLRAPQGAVQPQHFGDGTRLSIL.

The rearrangement uses TRBV5-6 and TRBJ2-7; 8 bases align to TRBD1. V lost 5 bases to trimming and J lost 0 bases; unmatched junction nucleotides: 10. The germline gives CDR1 SGHDT, CDR2 YYEEEE. The CDR3 spans 16 residues. This chain's CDR3 is CASSKDRVDASYEQYF. The CDR3 coding sequence is TGTGCCAGCAGTAAGGACAGGGTTGATGCCTCCTACGAGCAGTACTTC.

The chain couples TRBV7-9 to TRBJ2-7; possible D gene TRBD1, 6 bases. Trimming cost V 5 bases and J 3 bases, with 20 bases left between them. There are 16 residues in the CDR3. Germline CDR1 and CDR2: SEHNR and FQNEAQ (reference sequence). The CDR3 nucleotides read TGTGCCAGCAGCCTTATCAAAGACAGGAGAAGCTACGAGCAGTACTTC. Translating gives CASSLIKDRRSYEQYF.

V gene TRBV7-3 combines with J gene TRBJ2-2; 8 bases fit TRBD2. This CDR3 has 16 amino acids. The V gene end was trimmed by 5 bases and the J gene end by 6 bases; junction bases not matched to a gene: 11. The germline gives CDR1 SGHTA, CDR2 FQGTGA. The CDR3 DNA reads TGTGCCAGCAGCCTGACCGGGACTAGAGTGCCCGGGGAGCTGTTTTTT. Its protein is CASSLTGTRVPGELFF.

V gene TRBV6-6 combines with J gene TRBJ1-1, with D possibly matching TRBD1 (6 bases). Germline-derived CDR1 and CDR2 are MNHNY and SVGAGI (reference sequence). V was clipped by 5 bases and J by 4 bases, with 17 bases between them. This CDR3 is built from 15 residues. The CDR3 nucleotides are TGTGCCAGCAGTCCCAGCACAGGGTTGGGCACTGAAGCTTTCTTT. It translates to CASSPSTGLGTEAFF.

This chain connects TRBV19 to TRBJ2-1; D is possibly TRBD2 (5 bases). With 3 bases removed from V and 7 bases from J, the gap between germline ends came to 16 bases. The CDR3 loop spans 15 amino acids. The germline gives CDR1 LNHDA, CDR2 SQIVND (reference sequence). The CDR3 sequence is CASSIGSSPGNEQFF. The CDR3 DNA sequence: TGTGCCAGTAGTATTGGGAGCAGTCCGGGGAATGAGCAGTTCTTC.

The rearrangement uses TRBV4-1 and TRBJ2-1, with D tentatively TRBD1 (6 bases). The CDR3 is 19 residues long. Germline-derived CDR1 and CDR2 are MGHRA and YSYEKL. Trimming removed 0 bases at V and 7 bases at J, with 25 bases between. The CDR3 protein is CASSQEEWGDRPSGNEQFF. The CDR3 nucleotides are TGCGCCAGCAGCCAAGAAGAGTGGGGTGACAGGCCCTCAGGGAATGAGCAGTTCTTC.

The CDR3 spells CASALEQRGTEAFF. The CDR3 DNA sequence: TGTGCCAGCGCCTTAGAACAAAGAGGGACTGAAGCTTTCTTT. The rearrangement uses TRBV6-1 and TRBJ1-1; D uncertain. The CDR3 is 14 residues long. The germline CDR1 and CDR2 sequences are MNHNS and SASEGT. Trimming cost V 8 bases and J 5 bases, with 18 bases left between them.

About this clone itself: This same CDR3 is encoded by further DNA sequences in the sample. The chain is built from TRBV10-1 and TRBJ2-1; a possible D gene is TRBD2 (6 bases). In germline, CDR1 is WNHNN, CDR2 SYGVQD (reference sequence). This CDR3 region has 14 residues. V lost 5 bases and J lost 0, with 8 bases in between. The CDR3 spells CASSPGDSYNEQFF. The CDR3 nucleotides read TGCGCCAGCAGTCCGGGGGACTCCTACAATGAGCAGTTCTTC.

V is TRBV2 and J is TRBJ2-3, with a tentative D call TRBD2 (6 bases). This CDR3 region has 13 residues. Trimming removed 10 bases at V and 5 bases at J, with 16 bases between. Germline assignment: CDR1 SNHLY and CDR2 FYNNEI. CDR3 protein: CATPGVAIDTQYF. Written as DNA, the CDR3 is TGTGCCACCCCGGGAGTGGCGATAGATACGCAGTATTTT.

A remark on this clone: An end of the junction does not agree with germline; a read error may underlie this. The rearrangement uses TRBV6-6 and TRBJ2-7; a weak D match, TRBD2 (5 bases). Germline V CDR1 and CDR2: MNHNY, SVGAGI (reference sequence). This CDR3 has 11 amino acids. CDR3 DNA: TGTGCCAGCAGCCGAGGGTTTGAGGGTGAATTC. Protein: CASSRGFEGEF.

The chain has TRBV28 and TRBJ2-1, with TRBD1 as a possible D gene (6 bases). Between the trimmed V and J ends, which lost 5 bases and 4 bases, there was a span of 12 bases. Germline values: CDR1 MDHEN, CDR2 SYDVKM. The CDR3 sequence is 14 residues long. The chain's CDR3 is CASSPGTSYNEQFF. The CDR3 DNA reads as TGTGCCAGCAGTCCCGGGACAAGTTACAATGAGCAGTTCTTC.

This clone appeared a few times. The chain's CDR3 is CASSRTHPGDTGELFF. For the CDR3, the DNA is TGTGCCAGCAGTCGGACACATCCTGGGGACACCGGGGAGCTGTTTTTT. The J gene is TRBJ2-2, the V gene TRBV25-1, with D maybe TRBD1 (5 bases). V lost 5 bases and J 3 bases, leaving 16 bases between the germline ends. Germline V gene data show CDR1 as MGHDK and CDR2 as SYGVNS. This CDR3 is 16 amino acids long.

Turning to this clone: A junction end diverges from the germline sequence, so it may reflect a read error. The chain carries TRBV7-9 and TRBJ1-1; TRBD1 matches 8 bases. Per the germline V gene, CDR1 is SEHNR and CDR2 is FQNEAQ (reference sequence). The CDR3 has 17 amino acids. For the CDR3, the DNA is TGTTCCAGCAGCCAGGTCTGGGACAGGATGGGGAACACTGAAGCTTTCTTT. It translates to CSSSQVWDRMGNTEAFF.